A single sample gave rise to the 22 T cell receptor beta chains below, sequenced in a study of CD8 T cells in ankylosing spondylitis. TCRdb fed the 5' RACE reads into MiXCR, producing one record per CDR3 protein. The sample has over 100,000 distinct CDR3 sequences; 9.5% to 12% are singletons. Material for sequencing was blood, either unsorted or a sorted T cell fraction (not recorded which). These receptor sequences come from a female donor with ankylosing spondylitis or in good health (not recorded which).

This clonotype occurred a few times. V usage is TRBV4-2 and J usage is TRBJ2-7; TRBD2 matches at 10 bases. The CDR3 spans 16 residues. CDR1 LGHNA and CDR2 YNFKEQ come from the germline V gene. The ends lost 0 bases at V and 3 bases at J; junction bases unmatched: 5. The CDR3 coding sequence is TGTGCCAGCAGCCAAGAAGCGGGAGGGGAGAACTACGAGCAGTACTTC. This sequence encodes CASSQEAGGENYEQYF.

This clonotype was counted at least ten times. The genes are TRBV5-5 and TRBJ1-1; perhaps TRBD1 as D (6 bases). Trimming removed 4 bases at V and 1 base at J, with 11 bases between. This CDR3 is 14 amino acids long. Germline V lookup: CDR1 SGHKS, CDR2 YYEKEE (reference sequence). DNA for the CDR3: TGTGCCAGCAGCACTTCGGACAGGAACACTGAAGCTTTCTTT. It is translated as CASSTSDRNTEAFF.

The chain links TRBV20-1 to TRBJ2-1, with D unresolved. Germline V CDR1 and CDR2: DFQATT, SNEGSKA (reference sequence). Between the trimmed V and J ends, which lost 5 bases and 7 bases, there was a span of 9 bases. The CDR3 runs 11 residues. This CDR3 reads CSAPHRNEQFF. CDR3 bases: TGCAGTGCTCCCCATCGTAATGAGCAGTTCTTC.

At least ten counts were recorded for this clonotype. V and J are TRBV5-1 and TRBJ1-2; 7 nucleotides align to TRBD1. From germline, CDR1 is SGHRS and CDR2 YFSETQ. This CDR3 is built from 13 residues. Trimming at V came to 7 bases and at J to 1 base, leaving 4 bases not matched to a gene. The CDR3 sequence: CASQQGDNYGYTF. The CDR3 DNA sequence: TGCGCCAGCCAGCAGGGGGATAACTATGGCTACACCTTC.

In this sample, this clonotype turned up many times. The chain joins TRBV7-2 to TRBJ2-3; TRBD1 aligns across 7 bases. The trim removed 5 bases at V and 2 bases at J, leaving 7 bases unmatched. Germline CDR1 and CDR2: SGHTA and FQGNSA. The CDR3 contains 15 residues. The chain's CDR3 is CASSPDRTSTDTQYF. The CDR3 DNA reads TGTGCCAGCAGCCCGGACAGGACATCCACAGATACGCAGTATTTT.

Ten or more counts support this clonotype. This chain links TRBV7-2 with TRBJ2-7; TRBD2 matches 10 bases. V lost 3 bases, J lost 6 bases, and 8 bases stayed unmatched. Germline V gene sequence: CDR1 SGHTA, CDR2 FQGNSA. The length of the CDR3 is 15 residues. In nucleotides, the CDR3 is TGTGCCAGCAGCTTTCTAGCGGGAGTTAGAGGCGAGCAGTACTTC. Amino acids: CASSFLAGVRGEQYF.

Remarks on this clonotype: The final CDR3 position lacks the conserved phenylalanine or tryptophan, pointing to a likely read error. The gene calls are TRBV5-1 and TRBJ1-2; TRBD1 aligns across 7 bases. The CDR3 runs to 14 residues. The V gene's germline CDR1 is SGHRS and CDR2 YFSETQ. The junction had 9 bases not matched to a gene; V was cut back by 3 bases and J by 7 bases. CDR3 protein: CASSSTGTETGYTL. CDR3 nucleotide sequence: TGCGCCAGCAGCTCCACCGGGACAGAAACTGGCTACACCTTG.

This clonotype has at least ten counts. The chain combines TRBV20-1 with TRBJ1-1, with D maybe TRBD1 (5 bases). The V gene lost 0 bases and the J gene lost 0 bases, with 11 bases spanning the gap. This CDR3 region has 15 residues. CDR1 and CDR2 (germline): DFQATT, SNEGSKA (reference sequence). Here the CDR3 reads CSARDPQGMNTEAFF. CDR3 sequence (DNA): TGCAGTGCTAGAGATCCTCAGGGCATGAACACTGAAGCTTTCTTT.

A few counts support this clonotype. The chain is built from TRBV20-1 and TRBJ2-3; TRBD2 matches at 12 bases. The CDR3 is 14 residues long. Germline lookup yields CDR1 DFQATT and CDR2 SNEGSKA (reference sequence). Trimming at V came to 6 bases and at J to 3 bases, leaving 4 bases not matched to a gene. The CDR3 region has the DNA TGCAGTGCAAAGACTAGCGGGAGAACAGATACGCAGTATTTT. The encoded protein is CSAKTSGRTDTQYF.

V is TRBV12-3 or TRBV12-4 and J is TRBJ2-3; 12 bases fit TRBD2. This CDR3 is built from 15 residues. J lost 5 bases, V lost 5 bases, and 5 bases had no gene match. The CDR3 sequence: CASSGMTSGRDTQYF. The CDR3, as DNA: TGTGCCAGCAGTGGAATGACTAGCGGGAGAGATACGCAGTATTTT.

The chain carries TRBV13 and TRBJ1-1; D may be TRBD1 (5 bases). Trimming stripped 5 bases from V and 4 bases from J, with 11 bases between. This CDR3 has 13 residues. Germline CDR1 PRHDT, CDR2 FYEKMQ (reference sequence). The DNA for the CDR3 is TGTGCCAGCAGCCCCGGGAGGGGCACTGAAGCTTTCTTT. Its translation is CASSPGRGTEAFF.

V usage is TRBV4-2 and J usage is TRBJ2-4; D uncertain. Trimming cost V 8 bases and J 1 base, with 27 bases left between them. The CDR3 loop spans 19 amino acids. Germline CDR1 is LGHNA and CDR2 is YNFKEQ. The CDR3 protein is CASGSRVSQRYEAKNIQYF. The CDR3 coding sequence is TGTGCCAGCGGCTCCCGTGTGTCACAAAGGTATGAGGCCAAAAACATTCAGTACTTC.

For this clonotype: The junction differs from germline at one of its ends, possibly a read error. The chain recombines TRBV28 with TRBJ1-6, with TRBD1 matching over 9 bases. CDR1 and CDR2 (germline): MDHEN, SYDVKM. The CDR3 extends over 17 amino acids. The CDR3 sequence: CASSLLTGTGNNSPVHF. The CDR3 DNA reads TGTGCCAGCAGTTTGTTAACCGGGACAGGGAATAATTCACCCGTCCACTTT.

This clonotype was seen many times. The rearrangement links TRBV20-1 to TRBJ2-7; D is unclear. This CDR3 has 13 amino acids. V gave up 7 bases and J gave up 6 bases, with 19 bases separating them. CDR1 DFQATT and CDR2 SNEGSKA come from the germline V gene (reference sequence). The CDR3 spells CSVPRSESAEQYF. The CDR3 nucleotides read TGCAGTGTCCCCAGGTCGGAATCCGCCGAGCAGTACTTC.

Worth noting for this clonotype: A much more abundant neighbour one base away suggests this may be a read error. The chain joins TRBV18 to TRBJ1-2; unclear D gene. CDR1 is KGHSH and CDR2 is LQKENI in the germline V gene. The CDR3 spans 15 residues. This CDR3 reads CTSSPPGRTNYGYTF. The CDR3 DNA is TGTACCAGCTCACCACCCGGGCGCACAAACTATGGCTACACCTTC.

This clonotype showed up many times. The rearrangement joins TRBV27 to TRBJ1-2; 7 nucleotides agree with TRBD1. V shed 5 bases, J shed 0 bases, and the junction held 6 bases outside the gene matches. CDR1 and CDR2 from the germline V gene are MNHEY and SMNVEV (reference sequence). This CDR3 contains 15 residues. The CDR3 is CASSTTGATNYGYTF. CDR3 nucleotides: TGTGCCAGCAGTACAACAGGGGCTACTAACTATGGCTACACCTTC.

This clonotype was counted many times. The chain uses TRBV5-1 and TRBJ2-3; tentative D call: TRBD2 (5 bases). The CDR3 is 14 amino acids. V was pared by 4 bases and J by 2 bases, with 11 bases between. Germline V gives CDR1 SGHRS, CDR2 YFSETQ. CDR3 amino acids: CASSVRENTDTQYF. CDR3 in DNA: TGCGCCAGCAGCGTACGGGAAAACACAGATACGCAGTATTTT. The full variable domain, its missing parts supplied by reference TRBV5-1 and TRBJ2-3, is KAGVTQTPRYLIKTRGQQVTLSCSPISGHRSVSWYQQTPGQGLQFLFEYFSETQRNKGNFPGRFSGRQFSNSRSEMNVSTLELGDSALYLCASSVRENTDTQYFGPGTRLTVL.

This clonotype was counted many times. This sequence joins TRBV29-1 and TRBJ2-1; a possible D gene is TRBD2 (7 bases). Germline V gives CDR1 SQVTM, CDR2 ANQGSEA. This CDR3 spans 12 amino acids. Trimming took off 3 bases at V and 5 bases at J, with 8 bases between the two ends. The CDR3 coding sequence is TGCAGCGTTGAGCGGGGGCACAATGAGCAGTTCTTC. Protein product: CSVERGHNEQFF.

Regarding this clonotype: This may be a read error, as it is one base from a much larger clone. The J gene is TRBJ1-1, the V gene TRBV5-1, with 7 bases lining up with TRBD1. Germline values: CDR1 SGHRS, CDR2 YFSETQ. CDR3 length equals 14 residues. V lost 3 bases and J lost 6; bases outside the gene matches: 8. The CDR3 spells CASSSTGNDAEAFF. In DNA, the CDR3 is TGCGCCAGCAGCTCGACAGGGAATGACGCTGAAGCTTTCTTT. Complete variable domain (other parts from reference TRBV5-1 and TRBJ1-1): KAGVTQTPRYLIKTRGQQVTLSCSPISGHRSVSWYQQTPGQGLQFLFEYFSETQRNKGNFPGRFSGRQFSNSRSEMNVSTLELGDSALYLCASSSTGNDAEAFFGQGTRLTVV.

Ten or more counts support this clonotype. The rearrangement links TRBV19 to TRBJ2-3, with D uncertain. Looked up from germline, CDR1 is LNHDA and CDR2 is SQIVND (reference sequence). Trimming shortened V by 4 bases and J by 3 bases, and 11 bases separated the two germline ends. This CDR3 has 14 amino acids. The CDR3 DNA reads TGTGCCAGTAGTACCATTTTCGTGACAGATACGCAGTATTTT. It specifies CASSTIFVTDTQYF.

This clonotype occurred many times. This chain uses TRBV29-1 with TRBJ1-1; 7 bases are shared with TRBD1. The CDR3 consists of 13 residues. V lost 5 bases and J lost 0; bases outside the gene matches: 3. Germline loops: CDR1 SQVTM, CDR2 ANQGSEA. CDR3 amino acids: CSVLGQLNTEAFF. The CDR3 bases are TGCAGCGTTTTGGGACAGCTGAACACTGAAGCTTTCTTT.

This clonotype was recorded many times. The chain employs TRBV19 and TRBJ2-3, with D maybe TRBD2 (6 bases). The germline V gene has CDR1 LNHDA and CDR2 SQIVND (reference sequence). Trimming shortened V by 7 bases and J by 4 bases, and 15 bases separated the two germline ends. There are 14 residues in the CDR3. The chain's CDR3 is CASKRASAADTQYF. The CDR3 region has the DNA TGTGCCAGTAAGCGGGCTAGCGCGGCAGATACGCAGTATTTT.